This TCR beta chain derives from a study of T-cell memory formation after mild COVID-19. General study findings and limits: Contracting clones, day 15 to 85, had balanced CD4/CD8, and later expanders favored CD4+. Pre-infection memory carried some responding clones, suggesting that cross-reactive memory joined.

At least ten counts were recorded for this clonotype. Antigen unknown. Sample barcodes and UMIs were carried by the TCR alpha and TCR beta cDNA libraries that 5'RACE generated with constant-segment primers. TCRdb ran MiXCR on the 5' RACE reads and lists one entry per CDR3 protein. The sample lists hundreds of thousands of distinct CDR3 sequences, less than 25% seen once, with 21% in the top ten. The CDR3 has 13 residues. The V end lost 5 bases, the J end lost 3 bases, and 12 bases lay between the germline ends. Germline loops: CDR1 SGHRS, CDR2 YFSETQ. Material: PBMCs or a T cell subset sorted from them (not recorded which). The source of this sequence is a man between 18 and 35 years old who had mild COVID-19 (a few samples of this study predate the infection). Cell type and time point are not known. This chain links TRBV5-1 with TRBJ2-7; D is unresolved. The CDR3 DNA reads TGCGCCAGCAGTCGGACGGATTTCTACGAGCAGTACTTC. Translation gives CASSRTDFYEQYF.